The T cell receptor (beta chain) described here comes from a study of beta chain features in type 1 diabetes. Points from the study as a whole: Shorter TCRB CDR3s, moderately but significantly so, were found in Type 1 diabetes patients in all four CD4+ subsets.

cDNA synthesis used the whole RNA isolate, giving expressed TCRB sequences. Generated by immunoSEQ multiplex PCR, the TCRdb table keeps only in-frame clones and is missing some. The sample includes under 250,000 clones, about 14% of them seen just once. This clone was observed a handful of times. Its target is unknown. The TCR comes from a man aged 25 to 40 with type 1 diabetes. The sequencing input was naive CD4+ T cells from blood.

The chain's CDR3 is CASSPQGGDIQYF. The DNA for the CDR3 is TGTGCCAGCAGCCCTCAGGGGGGCGACATTCAGTACTTC. V is TRBV7-2 and J is TRBJ2-4, with D perhaps TRBD1 (7 bases). Trimming removed 5 bases from V and 8 bases from J, with 13 bases in between. The CDR3 length is 13 residues. From germline, CDR1 is SGHTA and CDR2 FQGNSA.